The present T cell receptor beta chain was sequenced within a study of T cell responses to AZD1222 COVID-19 vaccine. Overall study findings and caveats: Among spike-specific TCRs, nearly half reportedly target unmutated variant regions. Researchers took repertoire samples only after the peak T cell response had come.

With respect to this clone: Its target is not known.

Profiled with immunoSEQ multiplex PCR; TCRdb holds only in-frame clones, not every one. The sample holds some 150,000 clones; around nine tenths are singletons and the top ten take more than 4%. Sequenced material: peripheral blood, taken 28 days after the second AZD1222 dose. This TCR was recovered from an adult who received the AZD1222 COVID-19 vaccine.

Here the CDR3 reads CASGGTGELFF. Here the CDR3 DNA reads TGTGCCAGCGGTGGCACCGGGGAGCTGTTTTTT. V and J are TRBV6-6 and TRBJ2-2; D gene ambiguous. Trimming removed 8 bases at V and 4 bases at J, with 5 bases between. Germline-derived CDR1 and CDR2 are MNHNY and SVGAGI (reference sequence). The CDR3 is made up of 11 amino acids.